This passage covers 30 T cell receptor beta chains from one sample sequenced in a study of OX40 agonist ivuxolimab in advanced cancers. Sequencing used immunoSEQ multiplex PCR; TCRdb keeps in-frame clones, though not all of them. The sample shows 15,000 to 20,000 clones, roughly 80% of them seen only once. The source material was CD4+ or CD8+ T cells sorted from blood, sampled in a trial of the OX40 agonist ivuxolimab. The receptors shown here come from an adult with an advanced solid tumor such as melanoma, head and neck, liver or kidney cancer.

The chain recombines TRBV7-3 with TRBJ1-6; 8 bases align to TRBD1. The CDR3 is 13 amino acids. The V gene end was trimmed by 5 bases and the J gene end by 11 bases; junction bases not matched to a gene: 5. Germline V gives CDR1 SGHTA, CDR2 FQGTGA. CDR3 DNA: TGTGCCAGCAGCCCGACAGGGGATCCACCCCTCCACTTT. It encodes CASSPTGDPPLHF.

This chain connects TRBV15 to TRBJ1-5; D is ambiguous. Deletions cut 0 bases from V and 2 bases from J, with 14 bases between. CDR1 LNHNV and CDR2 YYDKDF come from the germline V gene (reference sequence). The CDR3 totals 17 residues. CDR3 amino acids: CATSREEGGFGNQPQHF. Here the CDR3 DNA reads TGTGCCACCAGCAGAGAAGAGGGAGGATTCGGCAATCAGCCCCAGCATTTT.

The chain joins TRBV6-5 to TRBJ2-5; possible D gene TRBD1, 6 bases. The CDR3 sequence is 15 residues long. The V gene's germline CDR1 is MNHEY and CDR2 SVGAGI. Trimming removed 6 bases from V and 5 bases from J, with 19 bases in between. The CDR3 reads CASSARPGGGETQYF. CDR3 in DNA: TGTGCCAGCAGCGCCCGTCCTGGGGGCGGGGAGACCCAGTACTTC.

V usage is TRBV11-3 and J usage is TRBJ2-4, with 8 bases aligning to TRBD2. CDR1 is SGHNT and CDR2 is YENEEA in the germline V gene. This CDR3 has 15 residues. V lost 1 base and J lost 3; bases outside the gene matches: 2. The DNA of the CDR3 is TGTGCCAGCAGCTTAGGCGGGGGGCGCAAAAACATTCAGTACTTC. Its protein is CASSLGGGRKNIQYF.

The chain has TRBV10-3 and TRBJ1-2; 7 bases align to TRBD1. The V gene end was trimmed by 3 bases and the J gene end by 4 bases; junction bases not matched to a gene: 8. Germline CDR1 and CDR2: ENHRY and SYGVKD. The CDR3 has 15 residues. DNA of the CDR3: TGTGCCATCAGTGAAGAAGGGAGACAGGGCTATGGCTACACCTTC. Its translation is CAISEEGRQGYGYTF.

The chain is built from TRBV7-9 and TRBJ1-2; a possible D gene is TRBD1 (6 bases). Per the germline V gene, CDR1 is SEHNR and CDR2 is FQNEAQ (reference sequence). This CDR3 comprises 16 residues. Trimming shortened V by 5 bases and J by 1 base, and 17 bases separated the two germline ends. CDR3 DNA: TGTGCCAGCAGCCCGGGTCGGGGGCGAAGTAACTATGGCTACACCTTC. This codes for CASSPGRGRSNYGYTF.

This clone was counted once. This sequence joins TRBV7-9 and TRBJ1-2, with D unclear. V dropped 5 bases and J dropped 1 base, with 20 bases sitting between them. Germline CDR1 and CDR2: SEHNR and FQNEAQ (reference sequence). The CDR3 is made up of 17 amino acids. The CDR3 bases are TGTGCCAGCAGCCCCCTATACCCTTCCATCTTTAACTATGGCTACACCTTC. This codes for CASSPLYPSIFNYGYTF.

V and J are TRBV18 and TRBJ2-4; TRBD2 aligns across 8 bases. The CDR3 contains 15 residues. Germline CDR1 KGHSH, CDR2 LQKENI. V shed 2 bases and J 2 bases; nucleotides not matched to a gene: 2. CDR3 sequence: CASSPTSGSKNIQYF. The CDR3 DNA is TGTGCCAGCTCACCAACTAGCGGATCCAAAAACATTCAGTACTTC.

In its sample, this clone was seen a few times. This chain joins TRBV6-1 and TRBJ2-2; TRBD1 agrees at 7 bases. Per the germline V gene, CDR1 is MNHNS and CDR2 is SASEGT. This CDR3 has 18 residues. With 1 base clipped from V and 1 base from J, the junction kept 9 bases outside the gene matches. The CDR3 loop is CASSEEGAGLMNTGELFF. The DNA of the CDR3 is TGTGCCAGCAGTGAAGAGGGGGCAGGACTGATGAACACCGGGGAGCTGTTTTTT.

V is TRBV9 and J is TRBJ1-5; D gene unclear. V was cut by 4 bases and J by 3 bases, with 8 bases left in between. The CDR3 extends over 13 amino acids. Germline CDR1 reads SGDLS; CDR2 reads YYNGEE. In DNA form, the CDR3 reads TGTGCCAGCAGCCCGCAGCTCAATCAGCCCCAGCATTTT. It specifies CASSPQLNQPQHF.

The CDR3 is CASSFGTANTGELFF. CDR3 in DNA: TGCGCCAGCAGCTTCGGGACAGCGAACACCGGGGAGCTGTTTTTT. The rearrangement uses TRBV5-1 and TRBJ2-2; 7 nucleotides agree with TRBD1. The trim removed 2 bases at V and 0 bases at J, leaving 1 base unmatched. The CDR3 covers 15 residues. Germline assignment: CDR1 SGHRS and CDR2 YFSETQ.

The CDR3 is CASGLQGAMSPNQPQHF. The CDR3 DNA reads TGTGCTAGTGGTCTCCAGGGGGCCATGAGCCCTAATCAGCCCCAGCATTTT. The chain couples TRBV12-5 to TRBJ1-5; 8 nucleotides line up with TRBD1. There are 17 residues in the CDR3. J lost 4 bases, V lost 5 bases, and 13 bases had no gene match. In germline, CDR1 is LGHNT, CDR2 FRNRAP.

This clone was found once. CDR3 nucleotides: TGTGCCAGCTATGACAGGGGAGGCAGAAACACCATATATTTT. Translating gives CASYDRGGRNTIYF. The rearrangement uses TRBV10-3 and TRBJ1-3; 8 positions agree with TRBD1. The J segment lost 5 bases and the V segment lost 10 bases, leaving 10 bases of the junction unmatched. The CDR3 runs 14 residues. Germline V CDR1 and CDR2: ENHRY, SYGVKD.

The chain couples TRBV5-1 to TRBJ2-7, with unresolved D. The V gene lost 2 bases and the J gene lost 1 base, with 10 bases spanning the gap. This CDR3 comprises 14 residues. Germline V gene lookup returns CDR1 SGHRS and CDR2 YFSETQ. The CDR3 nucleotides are TGCGCCAGCAGCTTCAGGTCCCAATCCTACGAGCAGTACTTC. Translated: CASSFRSQSYEQYF.

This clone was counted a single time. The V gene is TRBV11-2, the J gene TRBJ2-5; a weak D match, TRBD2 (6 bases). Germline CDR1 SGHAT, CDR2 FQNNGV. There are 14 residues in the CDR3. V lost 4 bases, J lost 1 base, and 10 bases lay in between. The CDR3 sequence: CASSSGGFQETQYF. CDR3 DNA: TGTGCCAGCAGCTCCGGGGGATTCCAAGAGACCCAGTACTTC.

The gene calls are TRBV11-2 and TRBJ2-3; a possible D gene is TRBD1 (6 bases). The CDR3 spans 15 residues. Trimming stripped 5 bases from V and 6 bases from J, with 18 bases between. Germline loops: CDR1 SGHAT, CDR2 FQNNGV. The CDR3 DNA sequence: TGTGCCAGCAGCCCCACCGGGACATTAGCGGATACGCAGTATTTT. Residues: CASSPTGTLADTQYF.

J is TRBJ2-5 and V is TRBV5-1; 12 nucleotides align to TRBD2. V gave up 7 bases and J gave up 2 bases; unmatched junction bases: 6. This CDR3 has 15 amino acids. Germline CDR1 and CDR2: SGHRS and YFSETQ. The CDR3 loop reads CASQTSGRLQETQYF. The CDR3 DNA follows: TGCGCCAGCCAGACTAGCGGGAGACTACAAGAGACCCAGTACTTC.

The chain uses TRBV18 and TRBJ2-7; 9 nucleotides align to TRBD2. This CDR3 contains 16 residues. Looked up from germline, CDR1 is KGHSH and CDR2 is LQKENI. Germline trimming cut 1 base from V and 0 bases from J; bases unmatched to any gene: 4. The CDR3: CASSPLGLASSYEQYF. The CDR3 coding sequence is TGTGCCAGCTCACCACTGGGACTAGCAAGCTCCTACGAGCAGTACTTC.

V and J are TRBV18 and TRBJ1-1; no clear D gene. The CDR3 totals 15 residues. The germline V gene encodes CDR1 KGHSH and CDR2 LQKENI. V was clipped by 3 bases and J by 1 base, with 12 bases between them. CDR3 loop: CASSPLQGGNTEAFF. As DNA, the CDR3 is TGTGCCAGCTCACCTTTACAAGGAGGGAACACTGAAGCTTTCTTT.

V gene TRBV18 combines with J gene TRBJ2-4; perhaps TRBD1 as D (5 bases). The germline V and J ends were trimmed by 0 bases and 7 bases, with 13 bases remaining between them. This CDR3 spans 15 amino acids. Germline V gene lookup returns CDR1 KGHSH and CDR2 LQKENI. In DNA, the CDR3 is TGTGCCAGCTCACCACCGGGGCCGACGAGGAACATTCAGTACTTC. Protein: CASSPPGPTRNIQYF.

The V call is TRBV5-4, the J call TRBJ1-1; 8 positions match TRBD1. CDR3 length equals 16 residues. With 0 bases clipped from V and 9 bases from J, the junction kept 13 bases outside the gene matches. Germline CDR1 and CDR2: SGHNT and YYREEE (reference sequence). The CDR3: CASSLGFGTGFPKAFF. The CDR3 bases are TGTGCCAGCAGCTTGGGGTTCGGGACAGGTTTTCCAAAAGCTTTCTTT.

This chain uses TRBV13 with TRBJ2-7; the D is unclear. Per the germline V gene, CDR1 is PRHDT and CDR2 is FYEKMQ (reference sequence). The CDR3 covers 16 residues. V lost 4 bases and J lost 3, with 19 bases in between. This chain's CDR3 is CASSSRQARVNYEQYF. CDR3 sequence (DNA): TGTGCCAGCAGCTCGCGTCAAGCTCGGGTAAACTACGAGCAGTACTTC. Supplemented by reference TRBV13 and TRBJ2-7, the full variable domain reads AAGVIQSPRHLIKEKRETATLKCYPIPRHDTVYWYQQGPGQDPQFLISFYEKMQSDKGSIPDRFSAQQFSDYHSELNMSSLELGDSALYFCASSSRQARVNYEQYFGPGTRLTVT.

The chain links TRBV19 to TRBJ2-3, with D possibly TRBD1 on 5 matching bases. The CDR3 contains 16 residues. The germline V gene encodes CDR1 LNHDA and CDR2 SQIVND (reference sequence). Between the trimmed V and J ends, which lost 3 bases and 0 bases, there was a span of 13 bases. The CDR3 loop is CASSIRTGVSTDTQYF. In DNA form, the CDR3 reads TGTGCCAGTAGTATCCGAACAGGCGTTAGCACAGATACGCAGTATTTT. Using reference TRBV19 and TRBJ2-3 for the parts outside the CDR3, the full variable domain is DGGITQSPKYLFRKEGQNVTLSCEQNLNHDAMYWYRQDPGQGLRLIYYSQIVNDFQKGDIAEGYSVSREKKESFPLTVTSAQKNPTAFYLCASSIRTGVSTDTQYFGPGTRLTVL.

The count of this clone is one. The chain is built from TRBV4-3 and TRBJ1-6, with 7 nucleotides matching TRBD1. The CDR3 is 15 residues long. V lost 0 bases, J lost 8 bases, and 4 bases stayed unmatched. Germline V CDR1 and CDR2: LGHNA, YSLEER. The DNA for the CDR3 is TGCGCCAGCAGCCAAGATCCCGACAGGGATTCACCCCTCCACTTT. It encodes CASSQDPDRDSPLHF.

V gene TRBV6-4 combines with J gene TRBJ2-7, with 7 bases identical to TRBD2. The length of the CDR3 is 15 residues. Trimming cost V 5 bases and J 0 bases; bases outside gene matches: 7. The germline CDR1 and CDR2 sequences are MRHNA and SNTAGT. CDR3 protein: CASSLMGGSSYEQYF. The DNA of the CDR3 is TGTGCCAGCAGTCTTATGGGGGGGAGCTCCTACGAGCAGTACTTC.

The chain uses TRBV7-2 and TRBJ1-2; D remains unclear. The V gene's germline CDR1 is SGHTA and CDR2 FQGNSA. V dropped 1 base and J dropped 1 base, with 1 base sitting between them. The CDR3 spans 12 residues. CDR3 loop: CASSLDNYGYTF. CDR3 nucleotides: TGTGCCAGCAGCTTAGATAACTATGGCTACACCTTC.

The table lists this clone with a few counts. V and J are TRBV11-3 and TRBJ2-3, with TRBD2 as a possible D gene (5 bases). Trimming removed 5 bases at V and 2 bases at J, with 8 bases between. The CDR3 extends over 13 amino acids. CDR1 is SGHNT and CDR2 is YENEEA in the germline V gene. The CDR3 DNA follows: TGTGCCAGCAGCCCGGGGTCCACAGATACGCAGTATTTT. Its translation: CASSPGSTDTQYF.

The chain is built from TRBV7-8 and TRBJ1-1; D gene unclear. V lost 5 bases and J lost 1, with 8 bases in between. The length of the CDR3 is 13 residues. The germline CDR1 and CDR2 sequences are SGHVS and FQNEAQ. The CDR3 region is CASSQTRNTEAFF. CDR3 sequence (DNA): TGTGCCAGCAGCCAGACCAGGAACACTGAAGCTTTCTTT.

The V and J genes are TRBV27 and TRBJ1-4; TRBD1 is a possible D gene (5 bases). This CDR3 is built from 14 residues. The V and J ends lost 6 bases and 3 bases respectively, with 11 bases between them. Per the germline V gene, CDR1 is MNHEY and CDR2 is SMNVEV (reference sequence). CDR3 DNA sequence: TGTGCCAGCAGCAATGGCAGGGCTAATGAAAAACTGTTTTTT. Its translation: CASSNGRANEKLFF.

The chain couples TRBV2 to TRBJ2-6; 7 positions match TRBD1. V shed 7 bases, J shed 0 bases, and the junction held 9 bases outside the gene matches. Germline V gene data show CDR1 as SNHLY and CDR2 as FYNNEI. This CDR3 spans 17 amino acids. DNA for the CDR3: TGTGCCAGCACCATGACAGGGCCCAGCTCTGGGGCCAACGTCCTGACTTTC. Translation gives CASTMTGPSSGANVLTF.